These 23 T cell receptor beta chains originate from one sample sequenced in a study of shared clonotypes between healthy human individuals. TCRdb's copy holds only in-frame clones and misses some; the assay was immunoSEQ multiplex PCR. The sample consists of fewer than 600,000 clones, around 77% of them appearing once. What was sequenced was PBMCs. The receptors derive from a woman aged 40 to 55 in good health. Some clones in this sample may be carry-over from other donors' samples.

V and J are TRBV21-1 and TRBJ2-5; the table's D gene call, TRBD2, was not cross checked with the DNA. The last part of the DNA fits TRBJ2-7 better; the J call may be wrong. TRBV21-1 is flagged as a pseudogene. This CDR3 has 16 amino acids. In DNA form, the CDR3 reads TGTGCCAGCAGCAAAGAACAGGGACTAGCGTGCTACGAGCAGTACTTC. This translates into CASSKEQGLACYEQYF.

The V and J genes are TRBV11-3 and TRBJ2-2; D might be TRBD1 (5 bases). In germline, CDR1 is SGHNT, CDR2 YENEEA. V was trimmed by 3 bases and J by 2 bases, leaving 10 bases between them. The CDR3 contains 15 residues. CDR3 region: CASSLGQGNTGELFF. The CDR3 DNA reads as TGTGCCAGCAGCTTGGGGCAGGGCAACACCGGGGAGCTGTTTTTT.

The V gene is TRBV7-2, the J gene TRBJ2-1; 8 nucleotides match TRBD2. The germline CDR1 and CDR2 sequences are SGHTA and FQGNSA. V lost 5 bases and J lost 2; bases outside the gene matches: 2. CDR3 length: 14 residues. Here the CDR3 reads CASSLSGAYNEQFF. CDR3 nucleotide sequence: TGTGCCAGCAGCCTTAGCGGGGCCTACAATGAGCAGTTCTTC.

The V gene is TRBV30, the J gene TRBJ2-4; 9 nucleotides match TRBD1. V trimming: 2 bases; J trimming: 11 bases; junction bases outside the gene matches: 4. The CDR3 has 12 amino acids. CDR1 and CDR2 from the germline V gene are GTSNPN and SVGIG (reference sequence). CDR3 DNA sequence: TGTGCCTGGAGTCCGGGACAGGGCCTTCAGTACTTC. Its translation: CAWSPGQGLQYF.

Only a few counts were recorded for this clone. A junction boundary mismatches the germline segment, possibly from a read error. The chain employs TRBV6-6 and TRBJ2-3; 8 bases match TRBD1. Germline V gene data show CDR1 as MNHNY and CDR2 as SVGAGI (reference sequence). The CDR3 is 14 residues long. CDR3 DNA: TGTGCCAGCAGTGACTCGACAGGGGCAGATACGCAGTATTTT. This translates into CASSDSTGADTQYF.

The CDR3 DNA is TGTGCCAGCAGCCCCTTCCAAGATACGCAGTATTTT. Translating gives CASSPFQDTQYF. This chain connects TRBV11-2 to TRBJ2-3; D not certain. The CDR3 has 12 amino acids. Trimming removed 5 bases at V and 5 bases at J, with 8 bases between. In germline, CDR1 is SGHAT, CDR2 FQNNGV.

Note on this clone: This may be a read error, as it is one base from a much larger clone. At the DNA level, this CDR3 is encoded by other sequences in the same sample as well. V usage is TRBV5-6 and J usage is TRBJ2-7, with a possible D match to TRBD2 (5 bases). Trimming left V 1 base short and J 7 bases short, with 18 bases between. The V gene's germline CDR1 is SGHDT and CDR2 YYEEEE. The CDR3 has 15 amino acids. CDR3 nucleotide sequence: TGTGCCAGCAGCTTGATTGGTGCAGGAGGCCGTGAGCAGTACTTC. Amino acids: CASSLIGAGGREQYF.

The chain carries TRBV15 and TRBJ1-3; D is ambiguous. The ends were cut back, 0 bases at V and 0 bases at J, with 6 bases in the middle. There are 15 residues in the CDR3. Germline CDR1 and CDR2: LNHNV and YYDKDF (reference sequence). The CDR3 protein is CATSRDTTSGNTIYF. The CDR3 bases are TGTGCCACCAGCAGAGATACGACCTCTGGAAACACCATATATTTT.

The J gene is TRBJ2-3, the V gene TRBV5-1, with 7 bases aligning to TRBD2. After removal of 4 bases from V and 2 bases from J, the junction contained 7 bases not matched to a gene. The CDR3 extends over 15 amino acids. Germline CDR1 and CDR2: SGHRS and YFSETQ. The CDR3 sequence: CASSLGLVPTDTQYF. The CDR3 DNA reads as TGCGCCAGCAGCCTTGGACTAGTACCCACAGATACGCAGTATTTT.

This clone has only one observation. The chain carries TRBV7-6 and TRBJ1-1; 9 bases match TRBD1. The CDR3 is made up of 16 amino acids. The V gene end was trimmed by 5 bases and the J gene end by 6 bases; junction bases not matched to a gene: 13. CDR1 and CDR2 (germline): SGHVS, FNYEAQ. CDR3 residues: CASSTEIDRGYPEAFF. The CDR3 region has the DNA TGTGCCAGCAGCACCGAGATAGACAGGGGGTATCCTGAAGCTTTCTTT.

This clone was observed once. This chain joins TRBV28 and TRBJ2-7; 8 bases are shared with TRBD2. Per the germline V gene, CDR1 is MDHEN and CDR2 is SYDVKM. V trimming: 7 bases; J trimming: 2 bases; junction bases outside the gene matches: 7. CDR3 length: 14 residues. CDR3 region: CASNPLREAYEQYF. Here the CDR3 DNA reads TGTGCCAGCAACCCCTTGCGGGAGGCCTACGAGCAGTACTTC.

The CDR3 region has the DNA TGTGCCAGCAGCCCCTATACGAACACTGAAGCTTTCTTT. This sequence encodes CASSPYTNTEAFF. The chain recombines TRBV28 with TRBJ1-1; the D is unclear. Between the trimmed V and J ends, which lost 6 bases and 1 base, there was a span of 9 bases. CDR1 is MDHEN and CDR2 is SYDVKM in the germline V gene. The CDR3 is 13 residues long.

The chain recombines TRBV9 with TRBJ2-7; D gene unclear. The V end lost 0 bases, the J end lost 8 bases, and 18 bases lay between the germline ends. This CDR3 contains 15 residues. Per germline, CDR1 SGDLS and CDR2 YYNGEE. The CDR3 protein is CASSVEGWADSQQYF. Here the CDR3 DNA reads TGTGCCAGCAGCGTAGAGGGATGGGCGGATTCGCAGCAGTACTTC.

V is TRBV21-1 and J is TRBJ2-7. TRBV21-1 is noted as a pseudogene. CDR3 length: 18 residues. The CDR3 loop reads CASSKAGGAWVISYEQYF. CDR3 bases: TGTGCCAGCAGCAAAGCGGGGGGCGCCTGGGTTATCAGTTACGAGCAGTACTTC.

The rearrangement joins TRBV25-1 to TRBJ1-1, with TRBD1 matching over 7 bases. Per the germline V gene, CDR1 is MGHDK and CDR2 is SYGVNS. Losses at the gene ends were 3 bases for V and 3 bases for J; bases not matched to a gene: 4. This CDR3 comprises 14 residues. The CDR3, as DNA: TGTGCCAGCAGTGAGACAGGGACGTACACTGAAGCTTTCTTT. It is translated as CASSETGTYTEAFF.

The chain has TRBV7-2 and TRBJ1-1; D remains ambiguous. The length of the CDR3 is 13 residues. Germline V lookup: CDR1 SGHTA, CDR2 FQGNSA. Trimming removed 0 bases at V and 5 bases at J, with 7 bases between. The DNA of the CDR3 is TGTGCCAGCAGCTTAGCGCGGCAGACTGAAGCTTTCTTT. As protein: CASSLARQTEAFF.

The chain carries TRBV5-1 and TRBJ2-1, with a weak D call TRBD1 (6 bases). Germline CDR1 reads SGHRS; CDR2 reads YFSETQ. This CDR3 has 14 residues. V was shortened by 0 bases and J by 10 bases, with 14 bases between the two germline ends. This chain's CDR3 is CASSLGTELYEQFF. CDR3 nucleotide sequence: TGCGCCAGCAGCTTGGGGACAGAGCTTTACGAGCAGTTCTTC.

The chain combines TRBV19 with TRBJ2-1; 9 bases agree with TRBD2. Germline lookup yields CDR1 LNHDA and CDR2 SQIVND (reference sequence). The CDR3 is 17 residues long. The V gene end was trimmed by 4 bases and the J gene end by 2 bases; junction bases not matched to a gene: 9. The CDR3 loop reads CASSRSSGSDPYNEQFF. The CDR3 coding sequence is TGTGCCAGTAGTAGGAGTAGCGGGAGTGATCCCTACAATGAGCAGTTCTTC.

CDR3 nucleotides: TGTGCCAGCAGTGCACAGGGGGCTGCGCCATTTTTT. Translating gives CASSAQGAAPFF. The rearrangement links TRBV2 to TRBJ1-4; the match to TRBD1 covers 9 bases. Germline values: CDR1 SNHLY, CDR2 FYNNEI. The V segment lost 4 bases and the J segment 17 bases; nucleotides outside the gene matches: 8. The CDR3 loop spans 12 amino acids.

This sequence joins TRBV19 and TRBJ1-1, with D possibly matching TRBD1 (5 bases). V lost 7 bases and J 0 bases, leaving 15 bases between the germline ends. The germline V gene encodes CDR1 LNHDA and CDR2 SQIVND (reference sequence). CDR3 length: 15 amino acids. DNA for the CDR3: TGTGCCAGTATCCCACACTGGGGGGTGAACACTGAAGCTTTCTTT. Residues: CASIPHWGVNTEAFF. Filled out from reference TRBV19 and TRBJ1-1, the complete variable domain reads DGGITQSPKYLFRKEGQNVTLSCEQNLNHDAMYWYRQDPGQGLRLIYYSQIVNDFQKGDIAEGYSVSREKKESFPLTVTSAQKNPTAFYLCASIPHWGVNTEAFFGQGTRLTVV.

The chain's CDR3 is CASTQGPGSAGELFF. The CDR3 DNA reads as TGTGCCAGCACCCAAGGGCCAGGGTCAGCCGGGGAGCTGTTTTTT. The chain recombines TRBV2 with TRBJ2-2, with a possible D match to TRBD1 (5 bases). The V end lost 7 bases, the J end lost 6 bases, and 18 bases lay between the germline ends. The CDR3 covers 15 residues. In germline, CDR1 is SNHLY, CDR2 FYNNEI. The full variable domain, in which reference TRBV2 and TRBJ2-2 provide the parts outside the CDR3, is EPEVTQTPSHQVTQMGQEVILRCVPISNHLYFYWYRQILGQKVEFLVSFYNNEISEKSEIFDDQFSVERPDGSNFTLKIRSTKLEDSAMYFCASTQGPGSAGELFFGEGSRLTVL.

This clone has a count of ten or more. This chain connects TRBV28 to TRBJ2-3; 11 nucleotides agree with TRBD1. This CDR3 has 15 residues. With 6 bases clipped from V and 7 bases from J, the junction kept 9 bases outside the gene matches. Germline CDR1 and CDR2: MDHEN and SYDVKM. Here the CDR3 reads CASSQRTGGAHTQYF. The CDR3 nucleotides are TGTGCCAGCAGCCAAAGGACAGGGGGCGCGCATACGCAGTATTTT.

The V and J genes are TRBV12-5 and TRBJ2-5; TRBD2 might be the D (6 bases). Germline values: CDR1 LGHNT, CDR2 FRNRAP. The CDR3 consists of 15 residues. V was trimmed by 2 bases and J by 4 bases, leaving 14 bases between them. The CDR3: CASGLWLTGAETQYF. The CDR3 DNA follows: TGTGCTAGTGGTTTGTGGTTAACGGGAGCAGAGACCCAGTACTTC. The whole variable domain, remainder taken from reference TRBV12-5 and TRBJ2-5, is DARVTQTPRHKVTEMGQEVTMRCQPILGHNTVFWYRQTMMQGLELLAYFRNRAPLDDSGMPKDRFSAEMPDATLATLKIQPSEPRDSAVYFCASGLWLTGAETQYFGPGTRLLVL.